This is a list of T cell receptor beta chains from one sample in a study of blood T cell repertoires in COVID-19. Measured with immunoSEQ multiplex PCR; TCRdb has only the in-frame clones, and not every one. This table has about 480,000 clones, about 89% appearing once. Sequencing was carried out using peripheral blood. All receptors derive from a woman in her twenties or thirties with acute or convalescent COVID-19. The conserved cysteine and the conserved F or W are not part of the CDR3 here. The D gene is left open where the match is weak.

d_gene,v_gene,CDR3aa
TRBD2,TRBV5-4,ARSWAGGGDIQY
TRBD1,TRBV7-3,ASSLRGTGHMFQPQH
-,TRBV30,AWSKNPSNEKLF
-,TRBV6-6,ASSYFWTVSGNTIY
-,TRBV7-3,ASSLESTGELF
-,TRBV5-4,ASSPRGADEQF
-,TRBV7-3,ASSPTERDYNEQF
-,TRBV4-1,ASSQSREIQPQH
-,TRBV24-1,ATSDGGGYEQY
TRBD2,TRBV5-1,ASSYGGLAVSYNEQF
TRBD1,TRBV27,ASSPRGTAPNYGYT
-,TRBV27,ASSSIKVRGYEQY
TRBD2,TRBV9,ASSVYSGGAVDTQY
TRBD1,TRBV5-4,ASRNRGSNQPQH
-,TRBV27,ATRGGYEQY
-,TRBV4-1,ASSQDGAGIISYEQY
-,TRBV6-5,ASTKSGIPYNEQF
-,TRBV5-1,ASSLGRDRPTGELF
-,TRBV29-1,SVGGVGGYT
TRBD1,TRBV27,ASSWGQGPGNTIY
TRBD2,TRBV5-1,ASSLSLAVRNEQF
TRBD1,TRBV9,ASSGDRGTDTQY
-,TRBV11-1,ASSPLTVITGELF
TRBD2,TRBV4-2,ASSRTLAGVGQETQY
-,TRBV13,ASSLWGPGANVLT
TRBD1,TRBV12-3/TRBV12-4,ASSPGGYPEAF
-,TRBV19,ASSHRESYEQY
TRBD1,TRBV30,AWSDFDRVVEETQY
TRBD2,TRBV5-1,ASSPETLGLAGGPTGELF
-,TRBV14,ASSPGGVAEAF
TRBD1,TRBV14,ASSYIIWDRAFYNSPLH
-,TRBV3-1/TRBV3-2,ASSQGTEAF
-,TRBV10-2,ASSEVSYTEAF
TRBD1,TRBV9,ASSVGDRGLYEQY
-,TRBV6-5,ASRTRGTEAF
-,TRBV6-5,ASRQGPYTEAF